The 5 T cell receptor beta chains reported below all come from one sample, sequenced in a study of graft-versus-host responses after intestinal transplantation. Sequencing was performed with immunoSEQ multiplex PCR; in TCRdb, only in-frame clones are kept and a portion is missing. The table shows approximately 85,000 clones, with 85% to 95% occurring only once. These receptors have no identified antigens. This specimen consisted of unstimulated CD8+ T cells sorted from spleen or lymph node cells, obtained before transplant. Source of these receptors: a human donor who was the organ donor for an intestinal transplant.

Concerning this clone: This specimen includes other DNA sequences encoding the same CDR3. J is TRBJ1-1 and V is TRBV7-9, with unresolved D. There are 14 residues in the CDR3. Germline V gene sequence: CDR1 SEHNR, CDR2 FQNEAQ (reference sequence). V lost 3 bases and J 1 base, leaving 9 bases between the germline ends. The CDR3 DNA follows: TGTGCCAGCAGCTTGGTGGCAGGGAACACTGAAGCTTTCTTT. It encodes CASSLVAGNTEAFF.

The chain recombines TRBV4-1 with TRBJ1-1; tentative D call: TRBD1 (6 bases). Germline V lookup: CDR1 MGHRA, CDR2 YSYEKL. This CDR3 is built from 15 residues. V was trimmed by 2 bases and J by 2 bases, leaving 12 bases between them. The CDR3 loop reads CASSQIQGDNTEAFF. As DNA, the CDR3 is TGCGCCAGCAGCCAAATACAGGGAGACAACACTGAAGCTTTCTTT.

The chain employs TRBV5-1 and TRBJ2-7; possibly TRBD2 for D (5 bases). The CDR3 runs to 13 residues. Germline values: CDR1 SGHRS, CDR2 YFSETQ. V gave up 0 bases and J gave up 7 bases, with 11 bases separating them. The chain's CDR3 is CASSLAEGAEQYF. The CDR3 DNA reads TGCGCCAGCAGCTTGGCCGAGGGCGCGGAGCAGTACTTC. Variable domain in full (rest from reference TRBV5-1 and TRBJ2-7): KAGVTQTPRYLIKTRGQQVTLSCSPISGHRSVSWYQQTPGQGLQFLFEYFSETQRNKGNFPGRFSGRQFSNSRSEMNVSTLELGDSALYLCASSLAEGAEQYFGPGTRLTVT.

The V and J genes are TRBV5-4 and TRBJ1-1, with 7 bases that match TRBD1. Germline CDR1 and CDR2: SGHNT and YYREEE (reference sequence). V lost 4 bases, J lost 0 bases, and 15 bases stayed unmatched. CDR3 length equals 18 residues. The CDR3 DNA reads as TGTGCCAGCAGCCCACTCGGCCGGGACAGCACCCTGAACACTGAAGCTTTCTTT. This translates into CASSPLGRDSTLNTEAFF.

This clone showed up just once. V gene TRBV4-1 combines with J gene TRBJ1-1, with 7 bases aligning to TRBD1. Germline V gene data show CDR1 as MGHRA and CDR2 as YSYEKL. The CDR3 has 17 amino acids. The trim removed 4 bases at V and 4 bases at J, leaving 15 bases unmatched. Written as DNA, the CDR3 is TGCGCCAGCAGCCTTAGCGACGAAGGGGGCTCAGGCACTGAAGCTTTCTTT. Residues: CASSLSDEGGSGTEAFF.